A single sample is the source of the 5 T cell receptor beta chains below, sequenced in a study of T cell repertoires in cytomegalovirus infection. These receptors lack a known antigen. MiXCR, applied by TCRdb to the reads, yields one record per CDR3 protein. The data hold 900,000 to 950,000 distinct CDR3 sequences, with approximately 31% observed a single time. Sample: cultured CD8+ T cells from PBMCs, taken from culture after CMV antigen stimulation. These receptor sequences come from a human donor in good health (CMV status not recorded). Some clones in this sample may be carry-over from other donors' samples.

The rearrangement links TRBV6-6 to TRBJ1-5; no definite D call. The ends were cut back, 2 bases at V and 0 bases at J, with 8 bases in the middle. The CDR3 covers 15 residues. Germline V lookup: CDR1 MNHNY, CDR2 SVGAGI (reference sequence). The CDR3 here is CASSYGFNSNQPQHF. The CDR3 region has the DNA TGTGCCAGCAGTTACGGGTTCAATAGCAATCAGCCCCAGCATTTT.

The V gene is TRBV7-9, the J gene TRBJ2-6; 9 bases match TRBD1. The junction had 15 bases not matched to a gene; V was cut back by 5 bases and J by 13 bases. The CDR3 extends over 16 amino acids. Per germline, CDR1 SEHNR and CDR2 FQNEAQ (reference sequence). CDR3 sequence reads: CASSRRDRVKGRVLTF. The CDR3 nucleotides are TGTGCCAGCAGCCGGCGGGACAGGGTCAAGGGCAGGGTCCTGACTTTC.

The table lists this clonotype with many counts. This chain links TRBV7-6 with TRBJ2-1; 9 positions agree with TRBD1. Losses at the gene ends were 1 base for V and 3 bases for J; bases not matched to a gene: 4. The CDR3 loop spans 16 amino acids. Looked up from germline, CDR1 is SGHVS and CDR2 is FNYEAQ. The CDR3 DNA sequence: TGTGCCAGCAGCTTAGAAAGGGACAGGGTCTACAATGAGCAGTTCTTC. Protein product: CASSLERDRVYNEQFF.

The chain carries TRBV3-1 and TRBJ2-1, with 9 bases identical to TRBD2. The trim removed 0 bases at V and 5 bases at J, leaving 5 bases unmatched. Germline CDR1 reads LGHDT; CDR2 reads YNNKEL (reference sequence). The CDR3 sequence is 16 residues long. CDR3 in amino acids: CASSQERGGWNNEQFF. The CDR3 DNA sequence: TGTGCCAGCAGCCAAGAGCGGGGGGGCTGGAACAATGAGCAGTTCTTC.

A note on this clonotype: Being one base from a much bigger clone, this may be a read error. The rearrangement uses TRBV27 and TRBJ1-1, with 7 bases matching TRBD1. Germline CDR1 reads MNHEY; CDR2 reads SMNVEV (reference sequence). CDR3 size: 15 residues. This CDR3 reads CTSSPGQFMNTEAFF. DNA for the CDR3: TGTACCAGCAGTCCGGGACAGTTCATGAACACTGAAGCTTTCTTT.